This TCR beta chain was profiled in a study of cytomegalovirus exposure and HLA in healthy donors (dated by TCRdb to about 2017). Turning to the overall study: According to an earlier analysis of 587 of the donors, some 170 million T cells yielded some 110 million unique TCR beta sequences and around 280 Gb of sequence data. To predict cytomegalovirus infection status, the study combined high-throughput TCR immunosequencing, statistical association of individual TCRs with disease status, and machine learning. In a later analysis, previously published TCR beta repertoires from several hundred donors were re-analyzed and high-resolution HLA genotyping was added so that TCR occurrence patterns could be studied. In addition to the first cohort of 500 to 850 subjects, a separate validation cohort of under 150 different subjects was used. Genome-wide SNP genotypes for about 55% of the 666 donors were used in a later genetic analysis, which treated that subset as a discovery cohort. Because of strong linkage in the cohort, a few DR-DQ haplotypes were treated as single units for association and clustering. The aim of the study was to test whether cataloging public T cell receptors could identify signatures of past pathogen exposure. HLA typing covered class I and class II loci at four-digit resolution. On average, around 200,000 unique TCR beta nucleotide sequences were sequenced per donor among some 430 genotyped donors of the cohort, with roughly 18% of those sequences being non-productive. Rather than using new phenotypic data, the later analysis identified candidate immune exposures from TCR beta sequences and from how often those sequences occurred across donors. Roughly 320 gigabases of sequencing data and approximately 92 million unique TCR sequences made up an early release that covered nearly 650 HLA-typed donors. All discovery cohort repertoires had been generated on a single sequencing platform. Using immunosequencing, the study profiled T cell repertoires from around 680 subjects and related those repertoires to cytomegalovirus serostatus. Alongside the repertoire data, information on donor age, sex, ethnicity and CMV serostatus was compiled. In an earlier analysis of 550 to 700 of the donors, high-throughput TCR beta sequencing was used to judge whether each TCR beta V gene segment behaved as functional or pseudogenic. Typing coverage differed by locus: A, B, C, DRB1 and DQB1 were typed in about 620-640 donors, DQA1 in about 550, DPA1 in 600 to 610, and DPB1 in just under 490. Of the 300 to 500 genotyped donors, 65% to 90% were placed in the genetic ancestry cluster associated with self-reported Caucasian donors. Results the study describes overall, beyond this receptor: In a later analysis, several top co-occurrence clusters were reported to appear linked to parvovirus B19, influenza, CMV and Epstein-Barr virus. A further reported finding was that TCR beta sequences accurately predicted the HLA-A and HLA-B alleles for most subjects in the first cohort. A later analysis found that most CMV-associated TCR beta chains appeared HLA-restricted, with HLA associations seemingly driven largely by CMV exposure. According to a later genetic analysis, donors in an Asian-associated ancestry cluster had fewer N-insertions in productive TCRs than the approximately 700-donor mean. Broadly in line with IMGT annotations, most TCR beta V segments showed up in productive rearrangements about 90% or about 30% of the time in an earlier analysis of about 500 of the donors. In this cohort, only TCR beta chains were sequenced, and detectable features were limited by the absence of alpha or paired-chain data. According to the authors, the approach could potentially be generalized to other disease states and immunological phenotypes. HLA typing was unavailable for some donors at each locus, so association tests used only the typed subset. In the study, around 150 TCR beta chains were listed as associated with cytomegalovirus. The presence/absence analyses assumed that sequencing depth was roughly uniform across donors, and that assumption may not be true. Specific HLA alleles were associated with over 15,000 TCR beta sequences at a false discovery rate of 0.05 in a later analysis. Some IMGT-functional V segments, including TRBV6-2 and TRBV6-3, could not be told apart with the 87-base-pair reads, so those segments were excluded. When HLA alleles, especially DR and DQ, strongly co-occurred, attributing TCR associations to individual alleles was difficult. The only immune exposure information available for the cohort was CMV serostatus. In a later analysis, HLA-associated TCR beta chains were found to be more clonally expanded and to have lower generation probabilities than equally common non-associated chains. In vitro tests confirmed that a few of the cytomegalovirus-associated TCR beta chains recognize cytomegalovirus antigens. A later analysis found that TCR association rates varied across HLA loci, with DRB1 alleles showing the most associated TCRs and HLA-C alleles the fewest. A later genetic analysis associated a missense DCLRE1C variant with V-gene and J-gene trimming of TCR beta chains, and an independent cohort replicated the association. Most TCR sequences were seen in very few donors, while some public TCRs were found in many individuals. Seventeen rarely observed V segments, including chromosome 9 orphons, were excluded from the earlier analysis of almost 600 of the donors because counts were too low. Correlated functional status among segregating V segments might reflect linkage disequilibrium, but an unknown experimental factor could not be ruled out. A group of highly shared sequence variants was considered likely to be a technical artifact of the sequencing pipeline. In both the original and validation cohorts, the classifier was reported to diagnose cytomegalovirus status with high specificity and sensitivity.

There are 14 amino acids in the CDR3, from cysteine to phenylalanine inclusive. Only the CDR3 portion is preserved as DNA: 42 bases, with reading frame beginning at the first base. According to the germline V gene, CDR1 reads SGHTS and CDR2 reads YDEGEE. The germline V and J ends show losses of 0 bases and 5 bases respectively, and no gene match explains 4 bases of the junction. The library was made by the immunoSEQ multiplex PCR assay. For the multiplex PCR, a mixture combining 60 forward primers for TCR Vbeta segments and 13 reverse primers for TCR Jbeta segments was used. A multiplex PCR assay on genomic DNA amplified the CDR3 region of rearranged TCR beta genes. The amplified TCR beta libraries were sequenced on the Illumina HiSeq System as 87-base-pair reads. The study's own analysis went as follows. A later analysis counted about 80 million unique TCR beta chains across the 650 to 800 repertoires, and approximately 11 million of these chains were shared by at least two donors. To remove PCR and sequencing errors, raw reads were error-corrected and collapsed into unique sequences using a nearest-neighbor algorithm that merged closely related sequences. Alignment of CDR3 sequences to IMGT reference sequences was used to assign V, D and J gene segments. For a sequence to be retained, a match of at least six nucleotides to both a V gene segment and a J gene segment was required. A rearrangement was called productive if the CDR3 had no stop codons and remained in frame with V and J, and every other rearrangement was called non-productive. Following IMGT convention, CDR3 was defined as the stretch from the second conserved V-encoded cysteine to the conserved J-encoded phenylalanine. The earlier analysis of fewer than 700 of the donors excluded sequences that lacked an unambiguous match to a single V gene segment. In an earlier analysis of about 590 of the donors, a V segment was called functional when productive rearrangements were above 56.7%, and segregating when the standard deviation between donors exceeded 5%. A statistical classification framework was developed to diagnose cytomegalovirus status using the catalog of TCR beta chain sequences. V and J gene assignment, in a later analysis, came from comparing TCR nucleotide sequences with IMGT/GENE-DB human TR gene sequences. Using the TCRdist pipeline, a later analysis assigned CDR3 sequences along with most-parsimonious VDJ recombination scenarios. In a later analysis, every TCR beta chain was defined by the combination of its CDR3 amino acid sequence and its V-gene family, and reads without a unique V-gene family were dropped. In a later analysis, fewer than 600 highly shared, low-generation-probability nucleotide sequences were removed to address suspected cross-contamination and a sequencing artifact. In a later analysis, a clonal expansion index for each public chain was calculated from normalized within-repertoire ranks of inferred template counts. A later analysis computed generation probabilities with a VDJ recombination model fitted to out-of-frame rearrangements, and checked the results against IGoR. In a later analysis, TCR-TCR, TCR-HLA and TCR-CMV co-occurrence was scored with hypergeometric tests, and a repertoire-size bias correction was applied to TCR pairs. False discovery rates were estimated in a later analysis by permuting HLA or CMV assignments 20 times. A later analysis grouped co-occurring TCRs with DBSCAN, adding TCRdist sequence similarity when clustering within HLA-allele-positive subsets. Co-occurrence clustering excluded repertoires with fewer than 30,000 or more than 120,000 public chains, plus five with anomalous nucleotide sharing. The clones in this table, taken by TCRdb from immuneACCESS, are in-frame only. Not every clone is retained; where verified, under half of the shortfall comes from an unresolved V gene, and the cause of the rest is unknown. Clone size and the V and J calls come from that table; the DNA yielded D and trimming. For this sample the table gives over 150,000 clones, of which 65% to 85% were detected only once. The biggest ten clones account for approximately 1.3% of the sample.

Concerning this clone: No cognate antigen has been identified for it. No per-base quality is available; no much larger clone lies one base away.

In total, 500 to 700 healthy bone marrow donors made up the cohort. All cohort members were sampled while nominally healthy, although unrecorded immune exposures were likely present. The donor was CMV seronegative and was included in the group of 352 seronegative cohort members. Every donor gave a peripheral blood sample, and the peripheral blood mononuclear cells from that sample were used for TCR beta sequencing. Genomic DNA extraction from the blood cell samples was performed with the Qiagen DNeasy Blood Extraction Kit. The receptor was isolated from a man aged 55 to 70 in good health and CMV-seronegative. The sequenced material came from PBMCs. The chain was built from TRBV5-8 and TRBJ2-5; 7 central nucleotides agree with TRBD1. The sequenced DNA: TGTGCCAGCAGCTTGGACAGGGGTTCGGAGACCCAGTACTTC. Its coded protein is CASSLDRGSETQYF.